This T cell receptor (beta chain) is from a study of cytomegalovirus exposure and HLA in healthy donors. Germline V gives CDR1 MNHEY, CDR2 SMNVEV (reference sequence). V was pared by 8 bases and J by 4 bases, with 17 bases between. The CDR3 consists of 14 residues. Primers included in the PCR were 60 Vbeta and 13 Jbeta primers. In the original processing: Unique TCR beta chains numbered 80 million to 95 million in a later analysis, with around 10 million shared. The method was immunoSEQ multiplex PCR; TCRdb's version includes in-frame clones alone and lacks a portion of them. V and J calls and clone size follow that table, whereas D and trimming were derived from the DNA. This table holds approximately 160,000 clones, about 63% found once.

The material sequenced was PBMCs. The rearrangement links TRBV27 to TRBJ1-2; tentatively, D is TRBD1 (5 bases). The source of this sequence is a woman in her thirties or forties in good health and CMV-seropositive. CDR3 protein: CASRTLGGSYGYTF. DNA for the CDR3: TGTGCCAGCCGAACCCTGGGGGGTTCCTATGGCTACACCTTC.